This is a list of T cell receptor beta chains from one sample in a study of OX40 agonist ivuxolimab in advanced cancers. Measured with immunoSEQ multiplex PCR; TCRdb has only the in-frame clones, and not every one. The sample includes 80,000 to 100,000 clones, roughly 93% of them seen just once. The source material was CD4+ or CD8+ T cells sorted from blood, sampled in a trial of the OX40 agonist ivuxolimab. The receptors originated from an adult with an advanced solid tumor such as melanoma, head and neck, liver or kidney cancer. Both conserved end residues are part of each CDR3. The order of the fields is J gene, V gene, CDR3 protein.

J: TRBJ2-5
V: TRBV7-8
CDR3: CASSLAQPSGRGETQYF

J: TRBJ2-7
V: TRBV6-5
CDR3: CASSYSPTGAGEQYF

J: TRBJ2-3
V: TRBV2
CDR3: CASSETEDTQYF

J: TRBJ1-5
V: TRBV7-8
CDR3: CASSPDRGRAPQHF

J: TRBJ1-3
V: TRBV6-1
CDR3: CASSEGNTIYF

J: TRBJ2-3
V: TRBV7-2
CDR3: CASSLASRGVTDTQYF

J: TRBJ1-2
V: TRBV19
CDR3: CASQKKTGGSGYTF

J: TRBJ2-7
V: TRBV2
CDR3: CASSDQGATYEQYF

J: TRBJ2-7
V: TRBV4-2
CDR3: CASSQGGNQAWEQYF

J: TRBJ2-2
V: TRBV11-2
CDR3: CASRVRGARTGELFF

J: TRBJ2-7
V: TRBV9
CDR3: CASSLGQGADYEQYF

J: TRBJ2-2
V: TRBV6-5
CDR3: CASSYERAGELFF

J: TRBJ2-7
V: TRBV28
CDR3: CASSPGPGKYEQYF

J: TRBJ2-5
V: TRBV2
CDR3: CASKRTSGETQYF

J: TRBJ2-7
V: TRBV5-4
CDR3: CASSLGRRSEQYF

J: .
V: TRBV7-2
CDR3: CASRQTGNSYEQYF

J: TRBJ2-6
V: TRBV5-1
CDR3: CASSGTRAGANVLTF

J: TRBJ1-5
V: TRBV7-8
CDR3: CASSPDRGRQPQHF

J: TRBJ1-5
V: TRBV4-1
CDR3: CASSQEGHTNQPQHF

J: TRBJ2-7
V: TRBV7-9
CDR3: CASSSPARGVDEQYF

J: TRBJ1-6
V: TRBV28
CDR3: CASSYPGPSPLHF

J: TRBJ2-2
V: TRBV18
CDR3: CASSPLGNSNTGELFF